This TCR beta chain was obtained from a study of shared clonotypes between healthy human individuals. Broader study findings: What naive subsets generally showed was a larger estimated richness than memory subsets showed.

V shed 3 bases and J 7 bases; nucleotides not matched to a gene: 7. The length of the CDR3 is 14 residues. Germline V CDR1 and CDR2: SGHRS, YFSETQ. In regard to this clone: Its antigen is as yet unknown.

Produced via immunoSEQ multiplex PCR; TCRdb's table is partial and in-frame only. The sample holds 2 million to 2.5 million clones, 93% seen once. This sequence originates from a man aged 18 to 30 in good health. Some clones in this sample may be carry-over from other donors' samples. The sequenced sample consisted of naive CD4+ T cells from PBMCs. The subset: CD45RA+ positively selected. The chain has TRBV5-1 and TRBJ1-3, with 7 bases lining up with TRBD1. CDR3 DNA: TGCGCCAGCAGCTCCTCCACAGGGGCCAACACCATATATTTT. It is translated as CASSSSTGANTIYF.